The source of this TCR beta chain is a study of T cell responses to AZD1222 COVID-19 vaccine. This CDR3 spans 16 amino acids. Germline V gene sequence: CDR1 SEHNR, CDR2 FQNEAQ (reference sequence). V was shortened by 1 base and J by 5 bases, with 17 bases between the two germline ends. The data were produced by immunoSEQ multiplex PCR, yet TCRdb's version contains in-frame clones alone and is incomplete. Among around 120,000 clones listed, 75% to 90% were seen once. The receptor was derived from an adult in good health. Sequenced here: peripheral blood, sampled on day 0 of MenACWY control vaccination. V usage is TRBV7-9 and J usage is TRBJ1-2; D might be TRBD1 (6 bases). CDR3 sequence reads: CASSLGAAGDRYGYTF. The CDR3 coding sequence is TGTGCCAGCAGCTTAGGGGCGGCAGGGGATCGATATGGCTACACCTTC.